This TCR beta chain was found in a study of neoadjuvant anti-PD-1 for oral cavity cancer. Study summary: Nivolumab at 3 mg/kg was mostly given biweekly, three to four doses, pre-surgery. Non-progressing patients received a fourth nivolumab dose near day 43, then surgery on days 50-56.

Looked up from germline, CDR1 is SGHVS and CDR2 is FQNEAQ. The V end was cut by 2 bases, the J end by 4 bases, with 18 bases between. The CDR3 length is 16 residues. Patients had newly diagnosed, untreated stage II-IVA oral cavity squamous cell carcinoma. Patients had HPV-negative, locally advanced oral cavity squamous cell carcinoma. Profiled with immunoSEQ multiplex PCR; TCRdb holds only in-frame clones, not every one. Of 30,000 to 35,000 clones in the sample, 87% were seen once. The rearrangement links TRBV7-8 to TRBJ2-7; D might be TRBD1 (6 bases). The sequence was collected from a person aged 35 to 85 with oral cavity squamous cell carcinoma. This sample comprised PBMCs, obtained before nivolumab (anti-PD-1) treatment. CDR3 region: CASSLPRTVSLYEQYF. For the CDR3, the DNA is TGTGCCAGCAGCTTACCGAGGACAGTTAGCTTGTACGAGCAGTACTTC.